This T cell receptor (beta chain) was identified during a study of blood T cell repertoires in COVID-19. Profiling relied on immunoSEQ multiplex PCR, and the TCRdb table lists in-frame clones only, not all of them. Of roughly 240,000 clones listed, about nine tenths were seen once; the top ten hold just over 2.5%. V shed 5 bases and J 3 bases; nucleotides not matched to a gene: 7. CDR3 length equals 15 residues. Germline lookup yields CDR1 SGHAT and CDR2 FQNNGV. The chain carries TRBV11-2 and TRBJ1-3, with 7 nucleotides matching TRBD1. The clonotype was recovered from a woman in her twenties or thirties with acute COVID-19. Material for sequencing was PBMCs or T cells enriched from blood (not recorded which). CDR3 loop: CASSQTGIFGNTIYF. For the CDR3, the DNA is TGTGCCAGCAGCCAGACAGGGATTTTTGGAAACACCATATATTTT.